Listed below are T cell receptor beta chains from one sample, sequenced in a study of shared clonotypes between healthy human individuals. Clones were read by immunoSEQ multiplex PCR, and TCRdb kept only the in-frame ones, dropping some. The sample lists roughly 1,500,000 clones; nearly 99% were seen once. Sample: naive CD4+ T cells sorted from blood. These receptors all come from a man younger than 40 in good health. The CDR3 runs from the conserved cysteine through the conserved F or W. Fields, in order: clone size, V gene, J gene, D gene, CDR3 length, CDR3 protein, CDR3 DNA. D genes are given only for firm matches. Rows give clone size only sometimes, using once, few, many, or a class for an expanded clone.

NA	TRBV7-6	TRBJ2-1	TRBD1	18	CASSLIQTGGRGYNEQFF	TGTGCCAGCAGCCTAATCCAAACAGGGGGTCGGGGTTACAATGAGCAGTTCTTC
NA	TRBV7-2	TRBJ2-7	NA	12	CASSWVTYEQYF	TGTGCCAGCAGCTGGGTGACCTACGAGCAGTACTTC
NA	TRBV9	TRBJ1-1	NA	14	CASSGVIAGGEAFF	TGTGCCAGCAGCGGTGTCATAGCCGGCGGCGAAGCTTTCTTT
NA	TRBV5-4	TRBJ2-2	NA	14	CASSPGQTTGELFF	TGTGCCAGCAGCCCAGGACAGACGACCGGGGAGCTGTTTTTT
once	TRBV7-8	TRBJ2-7	TRBD1	15	CASSPARDSSYEQYF	TGTGCCAGCAGCCCCGCCAGGGACAGTTCCTACGAGCAGTACTTC
NA	TRBV7-9	TRBJ2-7	NA	12	CASSPGRYEQYF	TGTGCCAGCAGCCCAGGACGTTACGAGCAGTACTTC
NA	TRBV5-1	TRBJ2-1	TRBD2	14	CASSRLAGDNEQFF	TGCGCCAGCAGCCGACTAGCGGGAGACAATGAGCAGTTCTTC
NA	TRBV11-1	TRBJ2-7	NA	15	CASSPGVGAAGEQYF	TGTGCCAGCAGCCCGGGGGTGGGCGCGGCGGGGGAGCAGTACTTC
NA	TRBV11-2	TRBJ2-7	NA	17	CASSPLRVIGIPYEQYF	TGTGCCAGCAGCCCACTTAGGGTAATAGGCATACCCTACGAGCAGTACTTC
NA	TRBV4-3	TRBJ2-7	TRBD2	16	CASSQDRPSGAYEQYF	TGCGCCAGCAGCCAAGATCGCCCTAGCGGGGCCTACGAGCAGTACTTC
NA	TRBV11-3	TRBJ2-3	NA	15	CASSFQGGSTDTQYF	TGTGCCAGCAGCTTCCAAGGGGGGAGCACAGATACGCAGTATTTT
NA	TRBV6-1	TRBJ2-7	NA	17	CASSEWRMRSLTYEQYF	TGTGCCAGCAGTGAATGGAGGATGCGGTCCCTTACCTACGAGCAGTACTTC
once	TRBV11-2	TRBJ2-7	NA	13	CASSLSATYEQYF	TGTGCCAGCAGCTTATCGGCCACCTACGAGCAGTACTTC
NA	TRBV5-1	TRBJ1-1	NA	15	CASSLDGDENTEAFF	TGCGCCAGCAGCTTGGATGGAGACGAGAACACTGAAGCTTTCTTT
NA	TRBV5-1	TRBJ1-1	NA	13	CASSLAGVTEAFF	TGCGCCAGCAGCTTGGCCGGGGTCACTGAAGCTTTCTTT
NA	TRBV5-1	TRBJ2-1	TRBD1	16	CASSSTGVRTYNEQFF	TGCGCCAGCAGCTCGACAGGGGTGAGGACCTACAATGAGCAGTTCTTC
once	TRBV10-1	TRBJ2-2	NA	13	CASSRGDTGELFF	TGCGCCAGCAGTAGGGGGGACACCGGGGAGCTGTTTTTT
NA	TRBV5-1	TRBJ2-1	NA	13	CASSIRMGDEQFF	TGCGCCAGCAGCATAAGAATGGGGGATGAGCAGTTCTTC
NA	TRBV5-4	TRBJ2-3	TRBD2	15	CASSLGGSGTDTQYF	TGTGCCAGCAGCTTGGGCGGGAGTGGCACAGATACGCAGTATTTT
NA	TRBV6-6	TRBJ2-6	NA	15	CACRGLGSGANVLTF	TGTGCCTGCCGGGGTTTGGGATCTGGGGCCAACGTCCTGACTTTC
NA	TRBV9	TRBJ1-2	TRBD1	14	CASSGQGAGVGYTF	TGTGCCAGCAGCGGACAGGGGGCGGGTGTTGGCTACACCTTC
NA	TRBV28	TRBJ1-2	TRBD1	18	CASGTGTGGAFRALGYTF	TGTGCCAGCGGAACCGGGACAGGGGGCGCTTTCCGTGCTCTGGGCTACACCTTC